The 22 T cell receptor beta chains given below trace back to one sample, sequenced in a study of blood T cell repertoires in COVID-19. Clones were sequenced by immunoSEQ multiplex PCR, and TCRdb holds only the in-frame ones, with some missing. The sample lists around 430,000 clones, around nine tenths occurring once. The sample taken for sequencing was PBMCs or T cells enriched from blood (not recorded which). The receptors originated from a woman between 45 and 60 years old who had recovered from COVID-19.

As concerns this clone: In the same sample, other DNA sequences code for this CDR3. The chain links TRBV9 to TRBJ1-5; unclear D gene. The CDR3 runs to 14 residues. V lost 0 bases and J lost 1, with 5 bases in between. The germline V gene encodes CDR1 SGDLS and CDR2 YYNGEE. CDR3 region: CASSVGGSNQPQHF. CDR3 in DNA: TGTGCCAGCAGCGTAGGCGGCAGCAATCAGCCCCAGCATTTT.

This chain joins TRBV7-9 and TRBJ1-3; a weak D match, TRBD1 (5 bases). The CDR3 spans 13 residues. V was cut by 6 bases and J by 0 bases, with 6 bases left in between. CDR1 and CDR2 from the germline V gene are SEHNR and FQNEAQ (reference sequence). This CDR3 is CASRDSSGNTIYF. The CDR3 nucleotides read TGTGCCAGCAGAGACAGCTCTGGAAACACCATATATTTT.

The rearrangement joins TRBV2 to TRBJ2-7, with TRBD1 identical over 10 bases. The V gene's germline CDR1 is SNHLY and CDR2 FYNNEI. Trimming removed 6 bases from V and 1 base from J; junction bases left unmatched: 6. This CDR3 is built from 15 residues. CDR3 residues: CASSLGTGASYEQYF. The CDR3 DNA follows: TGTGCCAGCAGCCTTGGGACAGGGGCATCCTACGAGCAGTACTTC.

The V call is TRBV7-9, the J call TRBJ2-7, with 9 bases lining up with TRBD1. V trimming: 1 base; J trimming: 0 bases; junction bases outside the gene matches: 7. The CDR3 sequence is 17 residues long. CDR1 and CDR2 from the germline V gene are SEHNR and FQNEAQ (reference sequence). The DNA of the CDR3 is TGTGCCAGCAGCTTAGTTCGGACAGGGGAGAGCTCCTACGAGCAGTACTTC. Its protein product is CASSLVRTGESSYEQYF.

This rearrangement joins TRBV5-1 to TRBJ2-5, with 11 bases lining up with TRBD2. This CDR3 has 17 residues. The V and J ends lost 4 bases and 1 base, in that order; junction bases with no gene match: 9. Per the germline V gene, CDR1 is SGHRS and CDR2 is YFSETQ. The CDR3 spells CASSLRLTSGVQETQYF. The CDR3 nucleotides read TGCGCCAGCAGCCTCCGATTGACTAGCGGGGTCCAAGAGACCCAGTACTTC.

This clone occurred once. V is TRBV5-6 and J is TRBJ2-3; TRBD2 matches at 16 bases. The CDR3 has 18 amino acids. CDR1 and CDR2 from the germline V gene are SGHDT and YYEEEE. V trimming: 3 bases; J trimming: 6 bases; junction bases outside the gene matches: 10. CDR3 sequence reads: CASSYTAGLAGGLDTQYF. The DNA of the CDR3 is TGTGCCAGCAGCTATACTGCGGGACTAGCGGGGGGGCTGGATACGCAGTATTTT.

CDR3 sequence: CASSLASTGSAFF. The CDR3 DNA is TGTGCCAGCAGCTTAGCGTCTACCGGGTCGGCTTTCTTT. The J gene is TRBJ1-1, the V gene TRBV7-8; no definite D call. The germline gives CDR1 SGHVS, CDR2 FQNEAQ. V gave up 0 bases and J gave up 11 bases, with 13 bases separating them. CDR3 length: 13 amino acids. Using reference TRBV7-8 and TRBJ1-1 for the parts outside the CDR3, the full variable domain is GAGVSQSPRYKVAKRGQDVALRCDPISGHVSLFWYQQALGQGPEFLTYFQNEAQLDKSGLPSDRFFAERPEGSVSTLKIQRTQQEDSAVYLCASSLASTGSAFFGQGTRLTVV.

CDR3 bases: TGTGCCAGCAACCAACTTGGGGCCTCGGGCACTGAAGCTTTCTTT. Protein: CASNQLGASGTEAFF. This chain uses TRBV7-9 with TRBJ1-1; a possible D gene is TRBD1 (5 bases). This CDR3 spans 15 amino acids. Looked up from germline, CDR1 is SEHNR and CDR2 is FQNEAQ (reference sequence). The V end was cut by 7 bases, the J end by 4 bases, with 19 bases between.

This clone was recorded a few times. The gene calls are TRBV5-4 and TRBJ1-5; 7 bases map to TRBD1. Germline trimming cut 4 bases from V and 4 bases from J; bases unmatched to any gene: 5. This CDR3 is built from 14 residues. The germline gives CDR1 SGHNT, CDR2 YYREEE (reference sequence). The DNA for the CDR3 is TGTGCCAGCAGCACAAACAGGGGAAATCAGCCCCAGCATTTT. Translation: CASSTNRGNQPQHF. Complete variable domain (other parts from reference TRBV5-4 and TRBJ1-5): ETGVTQSPTHLIKTRGQQVTLRCSSQSGHNTVSWYQQALGQGPQFIFQYYREEENGRGNFPPRFSGLQFPNYSSELNVNALELDDSALYLCASSTNRGNQPQHFGDGTRLSIL.

The chain employs TRBV19 and TRBJ2-7, with 10 nucleotides matching TRBD1. Germline values: CDR1 LNHDA, CDR2 SQIVND (reference sequence). This CDR3 has 14 residues. V was pared by 9 bases and J by 3 bases, with 8 bases of the junction left unmatched. The CDR3 here is CASSGDRGFYEQYF. CDR3 DNA: TGTGCCAGCAGCGGGGACAGGGGATTCTACGAGCAGTACTTC.

This chain joins TRBV30 and TRBJ2-5; 9 bases align to TRBD2. The CDR3 loop spans 13 amino acids. Germline V CDR1 and CDR2: GTSNPN, SVGIG (reference sequence). The trim removed 4 bases at V and 1 base at J, leaving 1 base unmatched. CDR3 residues: CAWTSGAQETQYF. The CDR3 bases are TGTGCCTGGACTAGCGGGGCCCAAGAGACCCAGTACTTC.

This clone came up once. V gene TRBV30 combines with J gene TRBJ1-6; possibly TRBD1 for D (6 bases). CDR1 and CDR2 (germline): GTSNPN, SVGIG (reference sequence). V lost 3 bases to trimming and J lost 8 bases, with 14 bases between them. The CDR3 is 14 amino acids. The CDR3 sequence is CAWSTGSGYSPLHF. The DNA of the CDR3 is TGTGCCTGGAGCACAGGGTCTGGATATTCACCCCTCCACTTT.

The chain combines TRBV19 with TRBJ2-7; a weak D match, TRBD1 (5 bases). CDR3 length: 14 amino acids. V dropped 6 bases and J dropped 2 bases, with 14 bases sitting between them. From germline, CDR1 is LNHDA and CDR2 SQIVND (reference sequence). CDR3 protein: CASRKQAITYEQYF. In DNA, the CDR3 is TGTGCCAGTAGGAAACAGGCGATCACCTACGAGCAGTACTTC. Variable domain in full (rest from reference TRBV19 and TRBJ2-7): DGGITQSPKYLFRKEGQNVTLSCEQNLNHDAMYWYRQDPGQGLRLIYYSQIVNDFQKGDIAEGYSVSREKKESFPLTVTSAQKNPTAFYLCASRKQAITYEQYFGPGTRLTVT.

J is TRBJ1-1 and V is TRBV7-8, with TRBD1 as a possible D gene (5 bases). The CDR3 loop spans 13 amino acids. Germline V gene data show CDR1 as SGHVS and CDR2 as FQNEAQ. The ends were cut back, 5 bases at V and 0 bases at J, with 7 bases in the middle. This CDR3 is CASSRQMNTEAFF. In DNA, the CDR3 is TGTGCCAGCAGCCGACAGATGAACACTGAAGCTTTCTTT.

In the case of this clone: The sample has other DNA sequences that encode this CDR3 too. The chain is built from TRBV29-1 and TRBJ1-2, with 7 bases that match TRBD1. This CDR3 spans 13 amino acids. Per germline, CDR1 SQVTM and CDR2 ANQGSEA. Unmatched junction bases numbered 4, after V lost 6 bases and J lost 0 bases. The DNA of the CDR3 is TGCAGCGTAACCGGGACAGCTAACTATGGCTACACCTTC. Its translation is CSVTGTANYGYTF.

The gene calls are TRBV19 and TRBJ2-2; 7 bases match TRBD1. V shed 8 bases and J 5 bases; nucleotides not matched to a gene: 14. This CDR3 comprises 16 residues. Germline loops: CDR1 LNHDA, CDR2 SQIVND (reference sequence). The CDR3 is CASGHLQGLQTGELFF. CDR3 in DNA: TGTGCCAGTGGCCACTTACAGGGGCTCCAGACCGGGGAGCTGTTTTTT.

This chain uses TRBV7-9 with TRBJ1-1; D is perhaps TRBD1 (6 bases). The CDR3 totals 15 residues. Trimming stripped 8 bases from V and 0 bases from J, with 16 bases between. Germline-derived CDR1 and CDR2 are SEHNR and FQNEAQ (reference sequence). The CDR3 region is CASEQSGQVNTEAFF. The CDR3 DNA sequence: TGTGCCAGCGAGCAATCGGGACAAGTGAACACTGAAGCTTTCTTT.

The CDR3 bases are TGTGCCAGCAGTGAAATCGGGTATGGCTACACCTTC. Translating gives CASSEIGYGYTF. The chain has TRBV6-1 and TRBJ1-2, with D hard to call. CDR1 and CDR2 (germline): MNHNS, SASEGT. V lost 2 bases to trimming and J lost 5 bases, with 6 bases between them. This CDR3 contains 12 residues.

The gene calls are TRBV18 and TRBJ1-6; D might be TRBD1 (5 bases). CDR1 is KGHSH, CDR2 LQKENI, per germline. The CDR3 covers 13 residues. Deletions cut 7 bases from V and 7 bases from J, with 11 bases between. This CDR3 is CASCRDGNSPLHF. The DNA for the CDR3 is TGTGCCAGCTGCAGGGATGGGAATTCACCCCTCCACTTT. The whole variable domain, remainder taken from reference TRBV18 and TRBJ1-6, is NAGVMQNPRHLVRRRGQEARLRCSPMKGHSHVYWYRQLPEEGLKFMVYLQKENIIDESGMPKERFSAEFPKEGPSILRIQQVVRGDSAAYFCASCRDGNSPLHFGNGTRLTVT.

The rearrangement uses TRBV7-9 and TRBJ1-5; D remains unclear. The V gene lost 1 base and the J gene lost 2 bases, with 6 bases spanning the gap. CDR1 is SEHNR and CDR2 is FQNEAQ in the germline V gene (reference sequence). The CDR3 length is 14 residues. In DNA form, the CDR3 reads TGTGCCAGCAGCTTAGGAGAGGGCAATCAGCCCCAGCATTTT. Its protein product is CASSLGEGNQPQHF.

This sequence joins TRBV28 and TRBJ2-7; TRBD1 aligns across 10 bases. Germline V gene sequence: CDR1 MDHEN, CDR2 SYDVKM. The CDR3 sequence is 14 residues long. V lost 6 bases, J lost 4 bases, and 6 bases stayed unmatched. In DNA, the CDR3 is TGTGCCAGCAGGCTTGGACAGGGGGTATACGAGCAGTACTTC. Translated: CASRLGQGVYEQYF.

This clone occurred once. V is TRBV6-4 and J is TRBJ1-5; D unresolved. The germline V gene encodes CDR1 MRHNA and CDR2 SNTAGT. With 2 bases removed from V and 1 base from J, the gap between germline ends came to 18 bases. This CDR3 has 18 amino acids. CDR3 bases: TGTGCCAGCAGTGACCCCCCAGAAGGGTGGAGGAGCAATCAGCCCCAGCATTTT. Its protein product is CASSDPPEGWRSNQPQHF.